The clone carrying this T cell receptor beta chain was seen just once. Its antigen is as yet unknown. CDR3 length: 15 residues. The germline V and J ends were trimmed by 2 bases and 0 bases, with 11 bases remaining between them. Germline V gene data show CDR1 as SGHRS and CDR2 as YFSETQ. TCRdb keeps only in-frame clones here, not all; method: immunoSEQ multiplex PCR. The table records more than 2,000,000 clones, approximately 93% of them present only once. The data are from a study of shared clonotypes between healthy human individuals. Study background: The cohort comprised a couple of women and a few men. Their ages spanned 18 to 49 years. Findings of the study overall: An anticipated effect of sequencing depth on clonotype sharing among donors was recognized. Naive subsets, compared against memory subsets, generally had larger estimated richness values.

The sequence derives from a man aged 18 to 35 in good health. Some clones in this sample may be carry-over from other donors' samples. Material: naive CD4+ T cells from PBMCs. Subset in this sample: CD45RA+ positively selected. This chain connects TRBV5-1 to TRBJ1-1; D possibly corresponds to TRBD1 (5 bases). Written as DNA, the CDR3 is TGCGCCAGCAGCTTTGCGGGGGTAGTGAACACTGAAGCTTTCTTT. It translates to CASSFAGVVNTEAFF.